This T cell receptor (beta chain) was sequenced for a study of identical twins' blood T cells. A single record per CDR3 protein comes from TCRdb applying MiXCR to the 5' RACE reads. Among hundreds of thousands of distinct CDR3 sequences listed, more than 25% were seen once. Germline V lookup: CDR1 SGHRS, CDR2 YFSETQ. The CDR3 totals 11 residues. The V end was cut by 10 bases, the J end by 3 bases, with 11 bases between. This clonotype originated in a woman aged 18 to 55 in good health. The specimen sequenced was PBMCs. The genes are TRBV5-1 and TRBJ2-7, with D possibly TRBD2 on 6 matching bases. The CDR3 DNA follows: TGCGCCTGCGGGGAGATCTACGAGCAGTACTTC. It specifies CACGEIYEQYF.